A selection of T cell receptor beta chains follows, all from one sample in a study of regulatory and conventional T cells in RAG deficiency. The method was immunoSEQ multiplex PCR; TCRdb's version includes in-frame clones alone and lacks a portion of them. This sample has about 46,000 clones, with 85% to 90% found just once. These data are also associated with another study on regulatory T cells.

Sequencing was carried out using CD4+ effector T cells sorted from blood. Every receptor here comes from a human donor in good health. CDR3s include the opening cysteine and the closing phenylalanine or tryptophan. The D gene is left open where the match is weak. Expanded clones get a size class; other rows say once, few or many, or leave the size out.

-	TRBJ2-7	-	TRBV28	CASSLIVHEQYF	TGTGCCAGCAGTTTAATCGTCCACGAGCAGTACTTC
-	TRBJ1-2	-	TRBV27	CASSSAGAAGLRYTF	TGTGCCAGCAGTTCCGCCGGGGCCGCGGGTTTACGCTACACCTTC
-	TRBJ2-5	TRBD2	TRBV9	CASSSGGETQYF	TGTGCCAGCAGCAGCGGGGGGGAGACCCAGTACTTC
-	TRBJ2-7	-	TRBV19	CASSHRERHYEQYF	TGTGCCAGTAGTCACAGGGAGAGACACTACGAGCAGTACTTC
-	TRBJ1-1	-	TRBV18	CASSPQLNTEAFF	TGTGCCAGCTCACCTCAGTTGAACACTGAAGCTTTCTTT
-	TRBJ2-1	-	TRBV9	CASSPPSTRLNNEQFF	TGTGCCAGCAGCCCCCCCTCGACACGACTCAACAATGAGCAGTTCTTC
-	TRBJ2-3	-	TRBV20-1	CSAGGSTQYF	TGCAGTGCAGGGGGGAGTACGCAGTATTTT
-	TRBJ2-2	-	TRBV19	CASSIARERTGELFF	TGTGCCAGTAGTATAGCCCGGGAGAGGACCGGGGAGCTGTTTTTT
few	TRBJ2-7	-	TRBV6-5	CASSGLAQSSYEQYF	TGTGCCAGTTCCGGGCTAGCCCAGAGCTCCTACGAGCAGTACTTC
-	TRBJ1-1	-	TRBV14	CASSQSRGGTEAFF	TGTGCCAGCAGCCAATCACGGGGTGGTACTGAAGCTTTCTTT
-	TRBJ2-1	-	TRBV19	CASSIGGGGRNEQFF	TGTGCCAGTAGTATCGGAGGGGGAGGACGAAATGAGCAGTTCTTC
-	TRBJ2-3	TRBD1	TRBV6-1	CASSSYRGSTDTQYF	TGTGCCAGCAGTTCCTACAGGGGGAGTACAGATACGCAGTATTTT
-	TRBJ1-5	-	TRBV2	CASSVARAANQPQHF	TGTGCCAGCAGTGTGGCGCGGGCGGCCAATCAGCCCCAGCATTTT
-	TRBJ2-1	TRBD2	TRBV27	CASGESLHGLVSSYNEQFF	TGTGCCAGTGGGGAGTCCTTGCACGGACTAGTCAGCTCCTACAATGAGCAGTTCTTC
-	TRBJ1-4	-	TRBV7-6	CASSLSTAYNEKLFF	TGTGCCAGCAGCTTATCGACTGCCTATAATGAAAAACTGTTTTTT
-	TRBJ1-4	TRBD1	TRBV5-1	CASGAGQPNEKLFF	TGCGCCAGCGGGGCGGGACAGCCTAATGAAAAACTGTTTTTT
-	TRBJ2-3	TRBD2	TRBV7-3	CASSLGGRRTDTQYF	TGTGCCAGCAGCTTAGGCGGGAGGAGGACAGATACGCAGTATTTT
-	TRBJ1-2	TRBD1	TRBV6-1	CASGQGGNYGYTF	TGTGCCAGCGGACAGGGGGGGAACTATGGCTACACCTTC
-	TRBJ2-2	TRBD2	TRBV7-2	CASSLVAGGPGELFF	TGTGCCAGCAGCTTAGTAGCGGGGGGACCCGGGGAGCTGTTTTTT
-	TRBJ2-5	-	TRBV6-1	CASKSATETQYF	TGTGCCAGCAAATCCGCGACAGAGACCCAGTACTTC
-	TRBJ1-3	-	TRBV6-5	CASSLGGDVGNTIYF	TGTGCCAGCAGTTTAGGGGGAGATGTCGGAAACACCATATATTTT
-	TRBJ1-2	-	TRBV10-2	CASSESRYRIQASYGYTF	TGCGCCAGCAGTGAGTCCCGATATAGGATTCAAGCCTCGTATGGCTACACCTTC
-	TRBJ2-1	-	TRBV7-2	CASSSTGQPYNEQFF	TGTGCCAGCAGCTCAACCGGGCAACCCTACAATGAGCAGTTCTTC
-	TRBJ2-7	-	TRBV19	CASSSIGSGWYF	TGTGCCAGTAGTTCGATCGGGTCAGGGTGGTACTTC
-	TRBJ1-1	-	TRBV7-9	CASSPERGVNTEAFF	TGTGCCAGCAGCCCGGAGAGAGGGGTGAACACTGAAGCTTTCTTT
-	TRBJ1-1	-	TRBV6-1	CASSEAGRNTEAFF	TGTGCCAGCAGTGAAGCTGGGCGTAACACTGAAGCTTTCTTT
-	TRBJ2-1	-	TRBV27	CASSSSRTAIGLKFF	TGTGCCAGCAGTTCCTCACGGACAGCAATTGGGTTGAAGTTCTTC
few	TRBJ2-7	-	TRBV5-6	CASSLAQGGYEQYF	TGTGCCAGCAGCTTGGCACAGGGTGGGTACGAGCAGTACTTC
-	TRBJ2-3	-	TRBV5-1	CASNSVPGATDTQYF	TGCGCCAGCAATTCGGTACCGGGGGCCACAGATACGCAGTATTTT
-	TRBJ2-7	TRBD2	TRBV4-2	CASSQDQGTSGYEQYF	TGTGCCAGCAGCCAAGATCAAGGGACTAGCGGCTACGAGCAGTACTTC
-	TRBJ1-4	TRBD1	TRBV9	CASSASQGWNEKLFF	TGTGCCAGCAGCGCATCACAGGGGTGGAATGAAAAACTGTTTTTT
-	TRBJ1-6	-	TRBV25-1	CASSESRRVLHF	TGTGCCAGCAGTGAATCTCGGAGGGTGCTCCACTTT
once	TRBJ2-7	-	TRBV28	CASSLTGIMVWQYF	TGTGCCAGCAGTTTAACCGGGATAATGGTTTGGCAGTACTTC
-	TRBJ2-7	TRBD1	TRBV12-5	CASGPGQGSSYEQYF	TGTGCTAGTGGTCCCGGACAGGGGTCGAGCTACGAGCAGTACTTC
few	TRBJ1-4	TRBD1	TRBV15	CATSTPGGEVKLFF	TGTGCCACCAGCACCCCAGGGGGAGAGGTAAAACTGTTTTTT
-	TRBJ1-2	TRBD1	TRBV9	CASSSLGQGLNYGYTF	TGTGCCAGCAGCTCTCTCGGACAGGGCCTTAACTATGGCTACACCTTC
-	TRBJ2-7	-	TRBV6-1	CASSELQVAREQYF	TGTGCCAGCAGTGAACTACAGGTAGCTCGGGAGCAGTACTTC
-	TRBJ2-2	-	TRBV19	CASSIDRGNTGELFF	TGTGCCAGTAGTATAGACAGGGGGAACACCGGGGAGCTGTTTTTT
-	TRBJ1-5	TRBD1	TRBV27	CARTGDSNQPQHF	TGTGCCAGGACAGGGGATAGCAATCAGCCCCAGCATTTT
-	TRBJ1-3	-	TRBV19	CASSIDLRVSGNTIYF	TGCGCCAGTAGTATAGACCTACGGGTCTCTGGAAACACCATATATTTT
-	TRBJ1-2	-	TRBV6-5	CASSYGGGVYGYTF	TGTGCCAGCAGTTACGGTGGGGGCGTCTATGGCTACACCTTC
-	TRBJ1-2	-	TRBV25-1	CASSESSKPDYGYTF	TGTGCCAGCAGTGAATCCTCCAAGCCGGACTATGGCTACACCTTC
-	TRBJ2-3	TRBD2	TRBV7-3	CASSPRSSGTGDTQYF	TGTGCCAGCAGCCCCCGAAGTAGCGGGACCGGAGATACGCAGTATTTT
-	TRBJ1-2	-	TRBV18	CASSQYREVRYGYTF	TGTGCCAGCTCACAATACAGGGAGGTTCGGTATGGCTACACCTTC
-	TRBJ1-1	-	TRBV2	CASSPDRWSTEAFF	TGTGCCAGCAGCCCCGACAGATGGAGCACTGAAGCTTTCTTT